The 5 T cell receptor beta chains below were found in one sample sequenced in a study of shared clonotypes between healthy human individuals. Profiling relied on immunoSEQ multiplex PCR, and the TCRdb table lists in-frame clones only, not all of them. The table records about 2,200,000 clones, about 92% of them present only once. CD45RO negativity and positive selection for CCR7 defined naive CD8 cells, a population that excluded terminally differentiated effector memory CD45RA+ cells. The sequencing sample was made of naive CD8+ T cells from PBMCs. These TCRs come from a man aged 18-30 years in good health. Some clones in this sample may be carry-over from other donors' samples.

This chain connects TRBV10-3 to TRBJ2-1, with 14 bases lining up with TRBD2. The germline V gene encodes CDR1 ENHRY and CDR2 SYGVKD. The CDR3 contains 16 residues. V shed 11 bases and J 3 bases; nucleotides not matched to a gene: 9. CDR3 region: CAVGGGTSGSYNEQFF. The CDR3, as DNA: TGTGCCGTAGGGGGGGGGACTAGCGGGAGCTACAATGAGCAGTTCTTC.

CDR3 coding DNA: TGTGCCAGCAGCCCTAGTATGGGTCCGCAAGACGTGGAGTATTTT. This sequence encodes CASSPSMGPQDVEYF. The V and J genes are TRBV5-4 and TRBJ2-3; D is unclear. CDR1 and CDR2 from the germline V gene are SGHNT and YYREEE (reference sequence). V was trimmed by 4 bases and J by 13 bases, leaving 25 bases between them. The CDR3 is 15 residues long.

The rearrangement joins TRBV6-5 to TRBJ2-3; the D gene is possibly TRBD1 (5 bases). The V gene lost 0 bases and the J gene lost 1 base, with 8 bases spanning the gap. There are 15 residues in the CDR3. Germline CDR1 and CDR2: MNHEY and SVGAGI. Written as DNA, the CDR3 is TGTGCCAGCAGTTACTCTGTCAGGGGCACAGATACGCAGTATTTT. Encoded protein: CASSYSVRGTDTQYF.

Written as DNA, the CDR3 is TGTGCCAGCAGCCTCATCCTAGGGGGGCCCCAGCATTTT. Translated, it gives CASSLILGGPQHF. This sequence joins TRBV27 and TRBJ1-5, with a tentative D call TRBD1 (6 bases). V dropped 6 bases and J dropped 9 bases, with 15 bases sitting between them. The CDR3 length is 13 residues. Germline-derived CDR1 and CDR2 are MNHEY and SMNVEV (reference sequence).

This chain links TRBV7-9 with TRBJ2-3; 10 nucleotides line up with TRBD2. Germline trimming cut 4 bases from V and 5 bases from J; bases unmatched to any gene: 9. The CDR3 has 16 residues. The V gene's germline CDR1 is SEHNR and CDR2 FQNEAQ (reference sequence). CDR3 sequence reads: CASSSKLAGRVDTQYF. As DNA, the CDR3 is TGTGCCAGCAGCTCAAAACTAGCGGGACGTGTAGATACGCAGTATTTT.